This T cell receptor (beta chain) came from a study of post-analysis software for immune sequencing data. Study results and limitations: People with multiple sclerosis had a significantly lower normalized Chao1 diversity than controls did. Comparison of patients with controls showed about 5 TRBV segments more frequent in patients, TRBV5-6, TRBV5-1 and TRBV20-1 among them.

Unique molecular identifiers had been added to the TCR beta cDNA libraries. TCRdb re-derived calls from the PCR reads in MiXCR, one entry per CDR3 protein. The sample holds 550,000 to 700,000 distinct CDR3 sequences, 40% to 50% seen once. Note on this clonotype: Its antigen remains unidentified.

The CDR3 consists of 12 residues. Between the trimmed V and J ends, which lost 3 bases and 3 bases, there was a span of 9 bases. Germline loops: CDR1 DFQATT, CDR2 SNEGSKA (reference sequence). The rearrangement joins TRBV20-1 to TRBJ2-7, with D uncertain. The sequencing input was blood. This TCR derives from a girl between 10 and 17 years old with multiple sclerosis. CDR3 sequence (DNA): TGCAGTGCTAGTCCTTCACGCTACGAGCAGTACTTC. Protein: CSASPSRYEQYF.